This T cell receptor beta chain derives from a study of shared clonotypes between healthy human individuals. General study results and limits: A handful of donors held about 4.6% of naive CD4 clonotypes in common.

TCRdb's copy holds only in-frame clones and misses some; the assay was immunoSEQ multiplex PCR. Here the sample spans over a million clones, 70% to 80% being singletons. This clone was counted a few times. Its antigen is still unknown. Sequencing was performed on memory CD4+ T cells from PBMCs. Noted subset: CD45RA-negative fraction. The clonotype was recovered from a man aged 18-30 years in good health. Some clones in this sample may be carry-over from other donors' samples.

CDR3 sequence reads: CASSWDSGNIQYF. In DNA form, the CDR3 reads TGTGCCAGCAGCTGGGATAGTGGGAACATTCAGTACTTC. The chain employs TRBV7-2 and TRBJ2-4; D remains ambiguous. There are 13 residues in the CDR3. Germline CDR1 SGHTA, CDR2 FQGNSA. Trimming shortened V by 4 bases and J by 7 bases, and 11 bases separated the two germline ends.